One and the same sample provided the 10 T cell receptor beta chains below, sequenced in a study of Ad26.COV2.S vaccination and SARS-CoV-2 variants. Method: immunoSEQ multiplex PCR; TCRdb's copy keeps in-frame clones and lacks some. The sample comprises over 350,000 clones, approximately 90% of which are singletons, and 3.5% rests with the top ten. Treatment meaning: some 20 received Ad26.COV2.S at low or high dose, single or two shots; 5 received placebo; per-sample allocation not given. Day 63 after the first vaccine or placebo injection was the time point for sampling. Here the sequenced sample was peripheral blood, taken in a trial of Ad26.COV2.S vaccine versus placebo. These receptors were collected from a person between 18 and 60 years old who received the Ad26.COV2.S COVID-19 vaccine or a placebo.

V gene TRBV11-2 combines with J gene TRBJ2-7; 10 bases match TRBD2. V shed 0 bases and J 3 bases; nucleotides not matched to a gene: 11. Per the germline V gene, CDR1 is SGHAT and CDR2 is FQNNGV. The CDR3 covers 18 residues. The CDR3 is CASSLDLGLAGAGYEQYF. The CDR3 DNA reads as TGTGCCAGCAGCTTAGATTTAGGGCTAGCGGGGGCGGGCTACGAGCAGTACTTC.

The chain couples TRBV23-1 to TRBJ2-2; perhaps TRBD2 as D (5 bases). TRBV23-1 is known as an ORF, though its function is uncertain. The CDR3 covers 20 residues. Trimming stripped 6 bases from V and 4 bases from J, with 30 bases between. CDR3 in DNA: TGCGCCAGCAGCCCTCGCGCTAATTCACACGCCGGGGTCACCACCGGGGAGCTGTTTTTT. It specifies CASSPRANSHAGVTTGELFF.

The rearrangement links TRBV27 to TRBJ1-2, with D maybe TRBD1 (5 bases). Germline values: CDR1 MNHEY, CDR2 SMNVEV (reference sequence). The V and J ends lost 0 bases and 8 bases respectively, with 10 bases between them. There are 13 residues in the CDR3. CDR3 in amino acids: CASSLSQGGGYTF. The CDR3 nucleotides are TGTGCCAGCAGTTTATCGCAGGGTGGGGGCTACACCTTC.

This chain uses TRBV7-9 with TRBJ2-6; D is uncertain. The ends were cut back, 3 bases at V and 2 bases at J, with 11 bases in the middle. This CDR3 contains 16 residues. CDR1 and CDR2 (germline): SEHNR, FQNEAQ (reference sequence). The CDR3 DNA sequence: TGTGCCAGCAGCTTCTACATCCCTCCTGGGGCCAACGTCCTGACTTTC. Protein sequence: CASSFYIPPGANVLTF.

This clone showed up just once. This rearrangement joins TRBV6-2 or TRBV6-3 to TRBJ2-7; 13 nucleotides match TRBD2. Trimming cost V 2 bases and J 4 bases; bases outside gene matches: 5. The CDR3 contains 16 residues. CDR1 is MNHEY, CDR2 SVGEGT, per germline. In DNA, the CDR3 is TGTGCCAGCAGTTACACGCGGACTAGCGGGGGTTACGAGCAGTACTTC. Amino acid sequence: CASSYTRTSGGYEQYF.

This clone showed up just a few times. The chain recombines TRBV18 with TRBJ1-2; TRBD1 might be the D (5 bases). The CDR3 is 14 amino acids. Germline loops: CDR1 KGHSH, CDR2 LQKENI. Trimming cost V 6 bases and J 6 bases, with 17 bases left between them. The CDR3 DNA sequence: TGTGCCAGCTCCTTAAAGTTCAGGGAGAATGGCTACACCTTC. This codes for CASSLKFRENGYTF.

The chain uses TRBV19 and TRBJ2-7, with 9 bases lining up with TRBD1. This CDR3 has 14 amino acids. In germline, CDR1 is LNHDA, CDR2 SQIVND (reference sequence). J gave up 6 bases and V 5 bases, and 8 bases lay outside the gene matches. The CDR3 loop is CASSVRDRAVEQYF. In nucleotides, the CDR3 is TGTGCCAGTAGTGTCCGGGACAGGGCTGTCGAGCAGTACTTC.

This clone was seen once. The rearrangement uses TRBV4-1 and TRBJ2-3; 11 nucleotides line up with TRBD2. Germline lookup yields CDR1 MGHRA and CDR2 YSYEKL. CDR3 length: 16 residues. The V gene end was trimmed by 3 bases and the J gene end by 2 bases; junction bases not matched to a gene: 4. CDR3 sequence: CASSHISGGDTDTQYF. The CDR3 DNA sequence: TGCGCCAGCAGCCATATTAGCGGGGGGGACACAGATACGCAGTATTTT.

The chain links TRBV29-1 to TRBJ2-5; D is perhaps TRBD1 (5 bases). This CDR3 is 17 amino acids long. Trimming removed 0 bases at V and 0 bases at J, with 17 bases between. Germline loops: CDR1 SQVTM, CDR2 ANQGSEA. CDR3 DNA sequence: TGCAGCGTTGAAGAGGATTATCCAGGGTACTACCAAGAGACCCAGTACTTC. This translates into CSVEEDYPGYYQETQYF.

This chain uses TRBV6-2 or TRBV6-3 with TRBJ1-2, with 9 bases aligning to TRBD1. CDR3 length: 13 amino acids. Trimming at V came to 5 bases and at J to 4 bases, leaving 2 bases not matched to a gene. Germline V CDR1 and CDR2: MNHEY, SVGEGT. The CDR3 loop reads CASSKDRGYGYTF. CDR3 DNA sequence: TGTGCCAGCAGTAAGGACAGGGGCTATGGCTACACCTTC.